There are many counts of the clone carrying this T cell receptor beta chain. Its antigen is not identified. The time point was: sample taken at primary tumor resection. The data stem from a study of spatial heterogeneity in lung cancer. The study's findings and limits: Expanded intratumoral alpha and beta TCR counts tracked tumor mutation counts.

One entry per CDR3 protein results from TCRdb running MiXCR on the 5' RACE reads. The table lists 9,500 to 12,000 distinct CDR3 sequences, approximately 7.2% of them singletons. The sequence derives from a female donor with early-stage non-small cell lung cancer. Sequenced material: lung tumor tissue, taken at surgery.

CDR3 nucleotides: TGTGCCAGCAGTCTCACTAGCGTTCGCCAAGAGACCCAGTACTTC. Amino acids: CASSLTSVRQETQYF. This rearrangement joins TRBV12-3 or TRBV12-4 to TRBJ2-5, with 7 nucleotides matching TRBD2. The CDR3 covers 15 residues. V was pared by 5 bases and J by 1 base, with 7 bases of the junction left unmatched.